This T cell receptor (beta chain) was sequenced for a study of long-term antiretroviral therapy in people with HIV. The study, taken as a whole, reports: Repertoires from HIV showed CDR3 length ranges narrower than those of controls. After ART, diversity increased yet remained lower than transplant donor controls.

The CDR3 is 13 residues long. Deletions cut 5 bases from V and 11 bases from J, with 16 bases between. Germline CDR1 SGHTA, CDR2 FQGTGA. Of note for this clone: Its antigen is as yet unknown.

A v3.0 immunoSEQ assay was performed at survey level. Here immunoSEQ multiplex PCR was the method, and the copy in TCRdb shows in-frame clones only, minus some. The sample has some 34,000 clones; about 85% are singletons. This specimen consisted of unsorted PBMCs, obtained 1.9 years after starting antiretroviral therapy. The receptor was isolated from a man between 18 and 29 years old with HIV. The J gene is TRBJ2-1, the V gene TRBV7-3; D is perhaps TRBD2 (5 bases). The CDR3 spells CASSPTRNGKQFF. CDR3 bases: TGTGCCAGCAGCCCGACGAGGAACGGGAAGCAGTTCTTC.